This T cell receptor beta chain is from a study of cytomegalovirus exposure and HLA in healthy donors. The CDR3 spans 14 residues. Looked up from germline, CDR1 is MDHEN and CDR2 is SYDVKM. V was pared by 3 bases and J by 5 bases, with 13 bases between. This clone came up a few times. PCR amplification relied on 60 Vbeta primers (plus 13 Jbeta primers). Sequenced by immunoSEQ multiplex PCR; TCRdb stores in-frame clones only, minus some. Of 130,000 or so clones in the sample, approximately 74% were seen once. What was sequenced was PBMCs. V is TRBV28 and J is TRBJ1-1; a weak D match, TRBD1 (6 bases). The receptor was isolated from a man aged 40-55 years in good health and CMV-seropositive. CDR3 in DNA: TGTGCCAGCAGTTTGGTGGGGGCATCGACTGAAGCTTTCTTT. This sequence encodes CASSLVGASTEAFF.